This T cell receptor beta chain stems from a study of lymphopenia after photon versus proton radiotherapy. Produced via immunoSEQ multiplex PCR; TCRdb's table is partial and in-frame only. The table includes 52,000 or so clones, about 92% detected once. Study outcomes and limitations: Proton therapy kept repertoires fairly stable, unlike photons, which gained effector/memory cells.

Note on this clone: The antigen is not known.

The CDR3 spans 13 residues. The germline CDR1 and CDR2 sequences are SEHNR and FQNEAQ (reference sequence). V lost 5 bases, J lost 8 bases, and 5 bases stayed unmatched. The rearrangement uses TRBV7-9 and TRBJ1-2; 10 positions match TRBD1. Specimen: peripheral blood, collected from a patient treated with photon-based radiotherapy. The clonotype was recovered from a woman between 40 and 50 years old with cholangiocarcinoma. The CDR3 protein is CASSPGQGEGYTF. Written as DNA, the CDR3 is TGTGCCAGCAGCCCAGGACAGGGGGAAGGCTACACCTTC.